This T cell receptor beta chain was obtained from a study of post-analysis software for immune sequencing data. For the study at large: The courses of disease that were included comprised relapsing-remitting, secondary progressive and progressive-relapsing multiple sclerosis.

The TCR beta cDNA libraries contained unique molecular identifiers. The source material, roughly 0.9 to 11 million T cells, gave rise to 500,000 or so cDNA molecules. TCRdb re-called the PCR reads through MiXCR, storing one row per CDR3 protein. The profile shows approximately 570,000 distinct CDR3 sequences, around 47% of them singletons. For this clonotype: As yet, its antigen is unknown.

Broader study findings: TRBV5-6, TRBV5-1 and TRBV20-1 belonged to a set of roughly 5 TRBV segments that were more frequent in patients than controls.

Germline lookup yields CDR1 SGHTA and CDR2 FQGNSA. The V end was cut by 3 bases, the J end by 5 bases, with 11 bases between. This CDR3 has 13 amino acids. This receptor was obtained from a girl aged 5 to 17 with multiple sclerosis. Sample: blood. V is TRBV7-2 and J is TRBJ2-7; the D gene is possibly TRBD2 (6 bases). Here the CDR3 DNA reads TGTGCCAGCAGCTTCGGCGGGAACGACGAGCAGTACTTC. Protein sequence: CASSFGGNDEQYF.